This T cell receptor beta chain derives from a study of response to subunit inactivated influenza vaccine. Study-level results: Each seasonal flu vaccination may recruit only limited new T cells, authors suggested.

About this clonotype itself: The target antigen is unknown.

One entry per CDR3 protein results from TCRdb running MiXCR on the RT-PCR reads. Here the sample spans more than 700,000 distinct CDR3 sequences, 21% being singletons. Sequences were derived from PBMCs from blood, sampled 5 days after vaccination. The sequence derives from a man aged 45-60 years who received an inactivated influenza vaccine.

The CDR3 DNA reads as TGTGCCAGCAGTCCCCGAGTAGCGGGGTACAATGAGCAGTTCTTC. Protein sequence: CASSPRVAGYNEQFF. The gene calls are TRBV12-3 or TRBV12-4 and TRBJ2-1; TRBD2 matches at 8 bases. J gave up 4 bases and V 5 bases, and 7 bases lay outside the gene matches. The CDR3 has 15 residues.